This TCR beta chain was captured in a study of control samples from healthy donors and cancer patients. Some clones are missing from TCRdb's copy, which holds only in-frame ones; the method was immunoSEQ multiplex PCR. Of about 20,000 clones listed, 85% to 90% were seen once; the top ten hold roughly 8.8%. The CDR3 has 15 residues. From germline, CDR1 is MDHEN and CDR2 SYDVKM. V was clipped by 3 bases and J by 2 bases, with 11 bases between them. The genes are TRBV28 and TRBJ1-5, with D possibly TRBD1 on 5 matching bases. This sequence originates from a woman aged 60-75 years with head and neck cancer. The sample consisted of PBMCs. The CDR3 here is CASSLGRGGNQPQHF. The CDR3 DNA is TGTGCCAGCAGTTTGGGGCGCGGGGGCAATCAGCCCCAGCATTTT.